This T cell receptor (beta chain) is drawn from a study of T cell changes during pregnancy in multiple sclerosis (dated by TCRdb to the late 2010s). Regarding the research as a whole: In women with multiple sclerosis, the researchers looked at how the T cell repertoire shifted as pregnancy progressed.

Germline trimming: 6 bases from V, 5 bases from J; junction bases outside gene matches: 5. The germline V gene provides CDR1 SQVTM and CDR2 ANQGSEA. Measured from the cysteine to the phenylalanine, the CDR3 is 13 residues long. Only CDR3 DNA remains: 39 bases, in frame from the first base. As regards this clone: The clone's antigen remains unknown. The input lacks base qualities; no much larger clone sits a single base away.

Libraries came from the immunoSEQ multiplex PCR assay. Entries here come from immuneACCESS through TCRdb and include only in-frame sequences with V and J called. Some clones fail to appear in such tables; in the studies checked, an unresolved V gene covers under half of the shortfall, and the cause of the remainder is unknown. For this sample there are under 50,000 clones; 85% to 95% appear just once. 3.5% to 5% of the sample goes to the ten largest clones. This clonotype originated in a female donor with multiple sclerosis, enrolled in a pregnancy study. The sequencing here drew on CD8+ T cells from peripheral blood mononuclear cells, taken in the first trimester of pregnancy. The sequence links TRBV29-1 to TRBJ2-5, with 11 bases aligning to TRBD1. The base sequence is TGCAGCGTCCGGGACAGGGGGATTGAGACCCAGTACTTC. Its coded protein is CSVRDRGIETQYF.